Following are 9 T cell receptor beta chains from one sample sequenced in a study of spatial heterogeneity in lung cancer. Study-level findings and limits: Tumor mutation counts were tracked by expanded intratumoral alpha and beta TCR counts.

Time point noted: sample taken at primary tumor resection. In TCRdb, the 5' RACE reads were re-called with MiXCR into one record per CDR3 protein. The table includes approximately 11,000 distinct CDR3 sequences, 4.5% to 6.5% detected once. For these TCRs, the target antigens are not known. Sequenced material: lung tumor tissue, taken at surgery. Source of these receptors: a male donor with early-stage non-small cell lung cancer.

This clonotype was recorded at least ten times. This beta chain appears as a stray read in a library generated for alpha chains; its size is not informative. The V and J genes are TRBV18 and TRBJ2-7; weak D call: TRBD1 (6 bases). Germline assignment: CDR1 KGHSH and CDR2 LQKENI. V dropped 3 bases and J dropped 2 bases, with 17 bases sitting between them. The CDR3 covers 16 residues. CDR3 coding DNA: TGTGCCAGCTCACCTTCGACAGGCCAAGGGACCTACGAGCAGTACTTC. It specifies CASSPSTGQGTYEQYF.

Sample share makes this clonotype medium-sized. This beta chain is an off-target read within a library intended for alpha chains, so its frequency means little. The gene calls are TRBV2 and TRBJ1-2, with TRBD1 identical over 7 bases. Looked up from germline, CDR1 is SNHLY and CDR2 is FYNNEI. This CDR3 has 15 amino acids. V dropped 7 bases and J dropped 4; count of bases not matched to a gene: 12. CDR3: CASTRTPGQTYGYTF. The DNA of the CDR3 is TGTGCCAGCACGAGAACCCCGGGACAGACCTATGGCTACACCTTC.

This clonotype was found a few times. This beta chain appears as a stray read in a library generated for alpha chains; its size is not informative. The chain has TRBV6-2 or TRBV6-3 and TRBJ2-5, with 8 bases identical to TRBD1. In germline, CDR1 is MNHEY, CDR2 SVGEGT. V lost 6 bases, J lost 3 bases, and 9 bases stayed unmatched. The CDR3 extends over 15 amino acids. The CDR3 DNA follows: TGTGCCAGCAGGGCTATGGACAGGGCTAAAGAGACCCAGTACTTC. It yields the protein CASRAMDRAKETQYF.

This clonotype was seen at least ten times. As an off-target read in a library built for alpha chains, this beta chain has a frequency of little significance. The chain links TRBV21-1 to TRBJ1-1; the D call in the table, TRBD1, was not verified against the DNA. TRBV21-1 is noted as a pseudogene. The CDR3 consists of 14 residues. CDR3 DNA sequence: TGTGCCAGCAGCAAACAGGGGGGGAACACTGAAGCTTTCTTT. Its protein product is CASSKQGGNTEAFF.

This clonotype was detected ten times or more. This beta chain is off target for a library built for alpha chains, so its abundance means little. This chain connects TRBV7-9 to TRBJ2-7, with 9 bases fitting TRBD1. This CDR3 contains 16 residues. The germline gives CDR1 SEHNR, CDR2 FQNEAQ (reference sequence). The junction had 9 bases not matched to a gene; V was cut back by 4 bases and J by 2 bases. Written as DNA, the CDR3 is TGTGCCAGCAGCTCCTTAGCCGGGACAGGGACCTACGAGCAGTACTTC. Translated: CASSSLAGTGTYEQYF.

In its sample, this clonotype was seen a few times. This beta chain is an off-target read within a library intended for alpha chains, so its frequency means little. The chain is built from TRBV7-7 and TRBJ2-5; D possibly corresponds to TRBD2 (5 bases). Germline V lookup: CDR1 SSHAT, CDR2 FNYEAQ (reference sequence). V lost 5 bases to trimming and J lost 2 bases, with 12 bases between them. This CDR3 has 14 amino acids. The CDR3 loop reads CASSISAMQETQYF. CDR3 nucleotide sequence: TGTGCCAGCAGCATTAGCGCGATGCAAGAGACCCAGTACTTC.

This clonotype was recorded a few times. This beta chain represents an off-target read in a library built for alpha chains; its size is of limited meaning. The V call is TRBV4-2, the J call TRBJ2-3; a weak D match, TRBD2 (6 bases). The CDR3 loop spans 17 amino acids. The V gene's germline CDR1 is LGHNA and CDR2 YNFKEQ. V was cut by 2 bases and J by 0 bases, with 15 bases left in between. CDR3 protein: CASSQSTGGESTDTQYF. Written as DNA, the CDR3 is TGTGCCAGCAGCCAATCAACTGGCGGGGAAAGCACAGATACGCAGTATTTT.

This clonotype was counted ten times or more. This beta chain came through as a stray read in a library set up for alpha chains, and its size says little. V and J are TRBV7-9 and TRBJ1-5, with 8 bases lining up with TRBD1. J lost 0 bases, V lost 8 bases, and 6 bases had no gene match. The CDR3 consists of 15 residues. Germline CDR1 and CDR2: SEHNR and FQNEAQ (reference sequence). The CDR3 reads CASPRTGNSNQPQHF. CDR3 DNA: TGTGCCAGCCCCCGGACAGGGAATAGCAATCAGCCCCAGCATTTT.

This clonotype occurred a few times. The junction differs from germline at one of its ends, possibly a read error. A library prepared for alpha chains yielded this beta chain as an off-target read; its size is of little meaning. The chain joins TRBV6-6 to TRBJ2-7; 7 bases line up with TRBD2. CDR3 size: 12 residues. Germline loops: CDR1 MNHNY, CDR2 SVGAGI (reference sequence). The CDR3 nucleotides are TGTGCCAGCTCTGCCGGGACTACGTTAGAGGACTTC. Its translation is CASSAGTTLEDF.